Below, 25 T cell receptor beta chains from the same sample are listed, as sequenced in a study of blood T cell repertoires in COVID-19. Some clones are missing from TCRdb's copy, which holds only in-frame ones; the method was immunoSEQ multiplex PCR. The data hold tens of thousands of clones, with more than 85% observed a single time. The sample taken for sequencing was peripheral blood. These receptors were taken from a man between 65 and 85 years old with acute or convalescent COVID-19.

The DNA for the CDR3 is TGTGCCAGCAGCCGGGGGTGGGTTGAAGCTTTCTTT. The encoded protein is CASSRGWVEAFF. This chain links TRBV11-2 with TRBJ1-1; possibly TRBD1 for D (5 bases). Per germline, CDR1 SGHAT and CDR2 FQNNGV. This CDR3 region has 12 residues. Trimming took 5 bases from V and 7 from J, leaving 11 bases between them.

The chain has TRBV11-3 and TRBJ2-1, with TRBD2 matching 9 bases. Germline assignment: CDR1 SGHNT and CDR2 YENEEA. This CDR3 comprises 14 residues. The trim removed 3 bases at V and 5 bases at J, leaving 2 bases unmatched. CDR3 bases: TGTGCCAGCAGCTTGGGCGGGAGGGACAATGAGCAGTTCTTC. It is translated as CASSLGGRDNEQFF.

The chain couples TRBV4-2 to TRBJ2-1, with TRBD2 identical over 8 bases. CDR3 size: 16 residues. V shed 1 base, J shed 5 bases, and the junction held 7 bases outside the gene matches. The germline V gene has CDR1 LGHNA and CDR2 YNFKEQ. The CDR3 region has the DNA TGTGCCAGCAGCCAAGTTTTCGGGAGGGTAGACAATGAGCAGTTCTTC. Residues: CASSQVFGRVDNEQFF.

The chain recombines TRBV6-1 with TRBJ1-1; TRBD1 aligns across 7 bases. Germline CDR1 and CDR2: MNHNS and SASEGT. Losses at the gene ends were 1 base for V and 3 bases for J; bases not matched to a gene: 2. The CDR3 loop spans 14 amino acids. The CDR3 reads CASSEGQGDTEAFF. The CDR3 DNA reads TGTGCCAGCAGTGAAGGACAGGGCGACACTGAAGCTTTCTTT.

V is TRBV5-4 and J is TRBJ2-7; 8 nucleotides line up with TRBD1. Germline V gene data show CDR1 as SGHNT and CDR2 as YYREEE (reference sequence). The CDR3 extends over 14 amino acids. The V segment lost 4 bases and the J segment 3 bases; nucleotides outside the gene matches: 6. CDR3 sequence (DNA): TGTGCCAGCAGCCGGGGACAGGAGCTCTACGAGCAGTACTTC. It specifies CASSRGQELYEQYF.

V and J are TRBV6-5 and TRBJ2-7; TRBD1 matches at 9 bases. CDR3 length: 14 residues. With V trimmed by 8 bases and J by 5 bases, 10 bases remained unmatched. From germline, CDR1 is MNHEY and CDR2 SVGAGI. The CDR3 spells CASGYRGRMNEQYF. CDR3 sequence (DNA): TGTGCCAGCGGCTACAGGGGGCGCATGAACGAGCAGTACTTC.

This rearrangement joins TRBV7-6 to TRBJ2-3; 12 bases agree with TRBD2. Germline V CDR1 and CDR2: SGHVS, FNYEAQ. The CDR3 length is 17 residues. The J segment lost 4 bases and the V segment lost 0 bases, leaving 5 bases of the junction unmatched. The CDR3 DNA is TGTGCCAGCAGCTTAGCGACTAGCGGGAGAAGGGCAGATACGCAGTATTTT. It specifies CASSLATSGRRADTQYF. The entire variable domain, with the rest obtained from reference TRBV7-6 and TRBJ2-3, is as follows: GAGVSQSPRYKVTKRGQDVALRCDPISGHVSLYWYRQALGQGPEFLTYFNYEAQQDKSGLPNDRFSAERPEGSISTLTIQRTEQRDSAMYRCASSLATSGRRADTQYFGPGTRLTVL.

The chain employs TRBV5-5 and TRBJ1-4, with D perhaps matching TRBD1 (5 bases). The CDR3 spans 13 residues. Per germline, CDR1 SGHKS and CDR2 YYEKEE (reference sequence). Trimming removed 2 bases from V and 5 bases from J, with 7 bases in between. The CDR3 loop reads CASSLTGNEKLFF. The DNA of the CDR3 is TGTGCCAGCAGCTTAACAGGCAATGAAAAACTGTTTTTT.

This clone has only a few counts. The V call is TRBV5-1, the J call TRBJ1-1; tentative D call: TRBD1 (5 bases). Germline values: CDR1 SGHRS, CDR2 YFSETQ. V gave up 2 bases and J gave up 1 base, with 9 bases separating them. The CDR3 runs to 14 residues. The CDR3 nucleotides read TGCGCCAGCAGCTTCTTAGGGGCGAACACTGAAGCTTTCTTT. This encodes CASSFLGANTEAFF. The whole variable domain, remainder taken from reference TRBV5-1 and TRBJ1-1, is KAGVTQTPRYLIKTRGQQVTLSCSPISGHRSVSWYQQTPGQGLQFLFEYFSETQRNKGNFPGRFSGRQFSNSRSEMNVSTLELGDSALYLCASSFLGANTEAFFGQGTRLTVV.

The chain recombines TRBV2 with TRBJ2-5; 8 nucleotides agree with TRBD1. CDR1 and CDR2 (germline): SNHLY, FYNNEI. The CDR3 has 13 amino acids. The junction had 6 bases not matched to a gene; V was cut back by 7 bases and J by 5 bases. CDR3 sequence: CASTGQGRETQYF. CDR3 nucleotides: TGTGCCAGCACCGGACAGGGTCGGGAGACCCAGTACTTC.

J is TRBJ2-5 and V is TRBV18, with TRBD1 identical over 8 bases. The CDR3 sequence is 16 residues long. Germline CDR1 KGHSH, CDR2 LQKENI. The V segment lost 0 bases and the J segment 4 bases; nucleotides outside the gene matches: 7. The CDR3 region has the DNA TGTGCCAGCTCACCACCCGGTACGACAGGGGCAGAGACCCAGTACTTC. Its protein is CASSPPGTTGAETQYF.

The chain recombines TRBV11-2 with TRBJ1-1; D possibly corresponds to TRBD1 (5 bases). This CDR3 has 14 residues. Germline loops: CDR1 SGHAT, CDR2 FQNNGV. With 4 bases removed from V and 10 bases from J, the gap between germline ends came to 19 bases. CDR3 in amino acids: CASSSDLWGRGAFF. CDR3 bases: TGTGCCAGCAGCTCCGACCTTTGGGGGAGGGGAGCTTTCTTT. Based on the CDR3 plus reference TRBV11-2 and TRBJ1-1, the full variable domain is EAGVAQSPRYKIIEKRQSVAFWCNPISGHATLYWYQQILGQGPKLLIQFQNNGVVDDSQLPKDRFSAERLKGVDSTLKIQPAKLEDSAVYLCASSSDLWGRGAFFGQGTRLTVV.

This clone occurred a few times. The chain couples TRBV5-4 to TRBJ2-7; 7 bases line up with TRBD1. CDR1 is SGHNT and CDR2 is YYREEE in the germline V gene (reference sequence). Trimming removed 0 bases from V and 3 bases from J; junction bases left unmatched: 6. The length of the CDR3 is 15 residues. CDR3 sequence: CASSLGGGQDYEQYF. CDR3 DNA: TGTGCCAGCAGCTTGGGAGGCGGACAGGACTACGAGCAGTACTTC.

The CDR3: CAGGQGSGANVLTF. The CDR3 coding sequence is TGTGCCGGGGGACAGGGCTCTGGGGCCAACGTCCTGACTTTC. The rearrangement uses TRBV6-6 and TRBJ2-6, with 9 bases identical to TRBD1. Germline V gene sequence: CDR1 MNHNY, CDR2 SVGAGI (reference sequence). The CDR3 loop spans 14 amino acids. V shed 11 bases, J shed 0 bases, and the junction held 2 bases outside the gene matches.

V and J are TRBV7-3 and TRBJ2-7; no clear D. Germline V CDR1 and CDR2: SGHTA, FQGTGA. CDR3 length: 12 residues. V was shortened by 4 bases and J by 7 bases, with 11 bases between the two germline ends. The CDR3 DNA reads TGTGCCAGCAGCTCGGGTTCCGGAGAGCAGTACTTC. The encoded protein is CASSSGSGEQYF.

This sequence joins TRBV24-1 and TRBJ2-3; TRBD2 agrees at 7 bases. Germline CDR1 KGHDR, CDR2 SFDVKD. The CDR3 is 17 residues long. V trimming: 3 bases; J trimming: 2 bases; junction bases outside the gene matches: 10. The CDR3 sequence is CATSDAIQAGATDTQYF. Written as DNA, the CDR3 is TGTGCCACCAGTGATGCGATTCAGGCGGGAGCCACAGATACGCAGTATTTT.

The chain employs TRBV7-2 and TRBJ2-1; 7 nucleotides align to TRBD2. CDR3 length: 15 amino acids. Trimming at V came to 5 bases and at J to 3 bases, leaving 7 bases not matched to a gene. CDR1 SGHTA and CDR2 FQGNSA come from the germline V gene. In DNA form, the CDR3 reads TGTGCCAGCAGCCTGGAAGCGGGACTCTACAATGAGCAGTTCTTC. Its translation is CASSLEAGLYNEQFF.

This clone was observed once. This sequence joins TRBV7-9 and TRBJ2-5; tentatively, D is TRBD2 (6 bases). This CDR3 spans 15 amino acids. Germline values: CDR1 SEHNR, CDR2 FQNEAQ (reference sequence). V lost 1 base and J lost 1, with 10 bases in between. DNA for the CDR3: TGTGCCAGCAGCTTAGTAGCGGAGCTCCAAGAGACCCAGTACTTC. It encodes CASSLVAELQETQYF.

The chain is built from TRBV5-1 and TRBJ2-3; a weak D match, TRBD1 (6 bases). Trimming took 7 bases from V and 1 from J, leaving 16 bases between them. Germline V gene sequence: CDR1 SGHRS, CDR2 YFSETQ. The length of the CDR3 is 15 residues. CDR3 nucleotides: TGCGCCAGCCACGCCGTGGCAGGGGGCACAGATACGCAGTATTTT. Residues: CASHAVAGGTDTQYF.

CDR3 sequence: CASSLDGHGSNQPQHF. CDR3 nucleotide sequence: TGTGCCAGCAGCTTAGACGGACACGGGAGCAATCAGCCCCAGCATTTT. The rearrangement links TRBV7-2 to TRBJ1-5; tentatively, D is TRBD1 (5 bases). V lost 1 base to trimming and J lost 1 base, with 11 bases between them. Germline V gene sequence: CDR1 SGHTA, CDR2 FQGNSA. The CDR3 totals 16 residues.

The J gene is TRBJ2-5, the V gene TRBV29-1; D gene unclear. The ends were cut back, 7 bases at V and 2 bases at J, with 8 bases in the middle. Looked up from germline, CDR1 is SQVTM and CDR2 is ANQGSEA. There are 11 residues in the CDR3. The DNA of the CDR3 is TGCAGCGCGTCCGGGCAAGAGACCCAGTACTTC. Translating gives CSASGQETQYF.

The V call is TRBV27, the J call TRBJ1-6, with D perhaps matching TRBD1 (5 bases). CDR3 size: 13 residues. Trimming cost V 0 bases and J 11 bases, with 8 bases left between them. The germline gives CDR1 MNHEY, CDR2 SMNVEV (reference sequence). This CDR3 is CASSLSGGAPLHF. The CDR3 coding sequence is TGTGCCAGCAGTTTATCGGGAGGGGCACCCCTCCACTTT.

The rearrangement links TRBV5-6 to TRBJ1-2, with D uncertain. The CDR3 is made up of 13 amino acids. V was cut by 2 bases and J by 8 bases, with 13 bases left in between. Germline lookup yields CDR1 SGHDT and CDR2 YYEEEE. The chain's CDR3 is CASSFRPPGGYTF. DNA of the CDR3: TGTGCCAGCAGCTTCAGGCCCCCGGGGGGCTACACCTTC.

The chain recombines TRBV7-3 with TRBJ1-1; a possible D gene is TRBD1 (5 bases). V was clipped by 3 bases and J by 5 bases, with 10 bases between them. Germline CDR1 and CDR2: SGHTA and FQGTGA. This CDR3 comprises 13 residues. CDR3 sequence: CASSFQGGTEAFF. The CDR3, as DNA: TGTGCCAGCAGCTTCCAGGGTGGAACTGAAGCTTTCTTT.

The rearrangement joins TRBV28 to TRBJ1-3; D may be TRBD1 (6 bases). The germline gives CDR1 MDHEN, CDR2 SYDVKM. The germline V and J ends were trimmed by 6 bases and 0 bases, with 15 bases remaining between them. There are 16 residues in the CDR3. CDR3 region: CASSPGTPLSGNTIYF. The DNA of the CDR3 is TGTGCCAGCAGCCCCGGGACACCACTCTCTGGAAACACCATATATTTT.